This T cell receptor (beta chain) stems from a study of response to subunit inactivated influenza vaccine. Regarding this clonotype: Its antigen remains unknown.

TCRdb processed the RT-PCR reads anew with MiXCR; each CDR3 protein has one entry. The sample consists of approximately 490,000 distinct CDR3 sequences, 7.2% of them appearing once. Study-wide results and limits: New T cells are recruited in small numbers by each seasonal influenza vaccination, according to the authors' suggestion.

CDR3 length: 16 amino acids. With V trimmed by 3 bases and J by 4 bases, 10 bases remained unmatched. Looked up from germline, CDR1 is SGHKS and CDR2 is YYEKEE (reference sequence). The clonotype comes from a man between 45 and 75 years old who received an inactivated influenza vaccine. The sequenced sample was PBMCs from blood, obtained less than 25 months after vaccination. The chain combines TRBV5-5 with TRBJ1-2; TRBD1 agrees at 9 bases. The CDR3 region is CASSSRPGTGTYGYTF. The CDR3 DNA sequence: TGTGCCAGCAGCTCGCGTCCCGGGACAGGGACCTATGGCTACACCTTC.